This T cell receptor (beta chain) was captured by sequencing in a study of T-cell memory formation after mild COVID-19. About the research overall: Largely, TCR clusters stayed within a single donor.

The V and J ends lost 3 bases and 4 bases respectively, with 8 bases between them. The CDR3 is 13 amino acids. Germline V gives CDR1 SGHTA, CDR2 FQGTGA. One entry per CDR3 protein, called by TCRdb with MiXCR from the 5' RACE reads. The repertoire has about 600,000 distinct CDR3 sequences, about 20% of them found once; the top ten carry roughly 8.1%. The V gene is TRBV7-3, the J gene TRBJ2-3, with D hard to call. The sequence came from an adult woman who had mild COVID-19 (a few samples of this study predate the infection). Cell type and time point are not known. The sequencing input was PBMCs or a T cell subset sorted from them (not recorded which). The CDR3 DNA sequence: TGTGCCAGCAGCTTGATCACGGCAGATACGCAGTATTTT. The encoded protein is CASSLITADTQYF.